Below, 18 T cell receptor beta chains from the same sample are listed, as sequenced in a study of T cells after yellow fever vaccination. TCRdb reanalysed the 5' RACE reads using MiXCR and keeps one entry per CDR3 protein. Among around 360,000 distinct CDR3 sequences listed, approximately 10% were seen once. This specimen consisted of PBMCs, obtained on the day of the first yellow fever vaccination. The receptors were sampled from a man aged 18 to 29 who received the YFV17D yellow fever vaccine.

The J gene is TRBJ2-5, the V gene TRBV7-8; 12 nucleotides align to TRBD2. CDR3 length equals 15 residues. The germline CDR1 and CDR2 sequences are SGHVS and FQNEAQ. V gave up 5 bases and J gave up 5 bases; unmatched junction bases: 6. The CDR3 DNA reads TGTGCCAGCAGCGGCACCGGGACTAGCGGGGAGACCCAGTACTTC. It is translated as CASSGTGTSGETQYF.

This clonotype appeared many times. CDR3 nucleotides: TGTGCCAGCTCACCACCGGCGGGGGTCGATACGCAGTATTTT. Translated: CASSPPAGVDTQYF. This rearrangement joins TRBV18 to TRBJ2-3; 7 nucleotides match TRBD2. CDR1 KGHSH and CDR2 LQKENI come from the germline V gene. The CDR3 has 14 residues. The trim removed 0 bases at V and 6 bases at J, leaving 3 bases unmatched.

This clonotype occurred a few times. The rearrangement uses TRBV12-3 or TRBV12-4 and TRBJ2-1; 7 bases match TRBD2. Trimming at V came to 6 bases and at J to 1 base, leaving 6 bases not matched to a gene. The CDR3 is 15 amino acids. CDR3 nucleotides: TGTGCCAGCAGCTCCGGGGGGTGGTCCTACAATGAGCAGTTCTTC. It specifies CASSSGGWSYNEQFF.

The chain recombines TRBV23-1 with TRBJ1-5; unclear D gene. TRBV23-1 falls under the ORF class, with uncertain function. The CDR3 loop spans 13 amino acids. The ends were cut back, 0 bases at V and 6 bases at J, with 6 bases in the middle. Here the CDR3 reads CASSQSKSQPQHF. In DNA form, the CDR3 reads TGCGCCAGCAGTCAATCGAAGAGTCAGCCCCAGCATTTT.

This clonotype was seen a few times. This chain's CDR3 is CSASSQGRHYEQYV. DNA of the CDR3: TGCAGTGCTAGTTCCCAGGGGAGACACTACGAGCAGTACGTC. The V and J genes are TRBV20-1 and TRBJ2-7; a weak D match, TRBD1 (6 bases). Looked up from germline, CDR1 is DFQATT and CDR2 is SNEGSKA (reference sequence). The CDR3 spans 14 residues. V was clipped by 3 bases and J by 3 bases, with 15 bases between them.

This clonotype occurred many times. This chain links TRBV12-3 or TRBV12-4 with TRBJ2-3; weak D call: TRBD1 (6 bases). Trimming removed 4 bases from V and 6 bases from J, with 14 bases in between. CDR3 length: 14 amino acids. The CDR3: CASSYQGQSDTQYF. The DNA of the CDR3 is TGTGCCAGCAGTTATCAGGGGCAGTCCGATACGCAGTATTTT.

The chain employs TRBV5-1 and TRBJ2-1; D remains ambiguous. Germline lookup yields CDR1 SGHRS and CDR2 YFSETQ. This CDR3 has 13 amino acids. The V end lost 1 base, the J end lost 6 bases, and 8 bases lay between the germline ends. For the CDR3, the DNA is TGCGCCAGCAGCTTGTTCGGTTCCAATGAGCAGTTCTTC. This encodes CASSLFGSNEQFF.

For the CDR3, the DNA is TGTGCCAGCAGTCTCGCCGGGGGGGCTATAGATACGCAGTATTTT. It codes for CASSLAGGAIDTQYF. The V call is TRBV12-3 or TRBV12-4, the J call TRBJ2-3; 8 bases match TRBD2. CDR3 length equals 15 residues. V dropped 5 bases and J dropped 5; count of bases not matched to a gene: 9.

This clonotype came up a few times. CDR3 residues: CASTLRGASNEQFF. The CDR3 DNA sequence: TGTGCCAGCACGCTCCGCGGGGCATCCAATGAGCAGTTCTTC. The V call is TRBV6-2 or TRBV6-3, the J call TRBJ2-1, with a weak D call TRBD2 (6 bases). The CDR3 is 14 amino acids. Germline V gene lookup returns CDR1 MNHEY and CDR2 SVGEGT. The V gene lost 7 bases and the J gene lost 6 bases, with 16 bases spanning the gap.

This clonotype was seen more than once but under ten times. The chain uses TRBV7-8 and TRBJ2-7, with D possibly TRBD2 on 6 matching bases. Per the germline V gene, CDR1 is SGHVS and CDR2 is FQNEAQ. This CDR3 has 14 amino acids. The V end was cut by 5 bases, the J end by 3 bases, with 14 bases between. The CDR3 is CASSREMGGYEQYF. Here the CDR3 DNA reads TGTGCCAGCAGCCGTGAGATGGGGGGCTACGAGCAGTACTTC. Full variable domain (missing parts from reference TRBV7-8 and TRBJ2-7): GAGVSQSPRYKVAKRGQDVALRCDPISGHVSLFWYQQALGQGPEFLTYFQNEAQLDKSGLPSDRFFAERPEGSVSTLKIQRTQQEDSAVYLCASSREMGGYEQYFGPGTRLTVT.

There are a few counts of this clonotype. This chain joins TRBV7-9 and TRBJ2-3; no firm D call. Germline loops: CDR1 SEHNR, CDR2 FQNEAQ (reference sequence). Trimming shortened V by 5 bases and J by 4 bases, and 10 bases separated the two germline ends. The CDR3 is 13 residues long. CDR3 nucleotides: TGTGCCAGCAGCCAAAGGGTTTCAGATACGCAGTATTTT. The encoded protein is CASSQRVSDTQYF.

This clonotype was detected many times. V gene TRBV11-2 combines with J gene TRBJ1-3, with 10 bases lining up with TRBD1. CDR3 length equals 18 residues. Germline V gene lookup returns CDR1 SGHAT and CDR2 FQNNGV. V gave up 5 bases and J gave up 2 bases; unmatched junction bases: 12. This CDR3 is CASSPGWGQGLPGNTIYF. The CDR3 nucleotides read TGTGCCAGCAGCCCCGGATGGGGACAGGGGTTGCCTGGAAACACCATATATTTT.

Notes on this clonotype: This may be a read error, as it is one base from a much larger clone. The chain couples TRBV14 to TRBJ2-2; 13 bases align to TRBD2. Germline V gene lookup returns CDR1 SGHDN and CDR2 FVKESK. This CDR3 has 17 amino acids. CDR3 in DNA: TGTGCCAGCAGCCACACGAGGACTAGCGGGGGCACCGGGGTGCTGTTTTTT. Its translation: CASSHTRTSGGTGVLFF.

As regards this clonotype: A read error may produce the germline difference seen at one junction end. The chain links TRBV6-4 to TRBJ2-3; TRBD2 matches at 10 bases. CDR1 and CDR2 (germline): MRHNA, SNTAGT. The CDR3 is 15 residues long. CDR3 coding DNA: TGTGCCAGCAGTCCTAGCGGGGGCAGGGCAGATACGCTGTATTTT. Translating gives CASSPSGGRADTLYF.

The chain employs TRBV7-9 and TRBJ1-1; unclear D gene. The CDR3 length is 14 residues. Per germline, CDR1 SEHNR and CDR2 FQNEAQ (reference sequence). V shed 3 bases and J shed 5 bases, with 13 bases lying between them. The CDR3 DNA sequence: TGTGCCAGCAGCTTGGGCTGGGAGGGAACTGAAGCTTTCTTT. As protein: CASSLGWEGTEAFF.

V gene TRBV5-1 combines with J gene TRBJ1-1; possibly TRBD1 for D (5 bases). Germline CDR1 and CDR2: SGHRS and YFSETQ. The CDR3 consists of 15 residues. V was cut by 4 bases and J by 3 bases, with 16 bases left in between. CDR3 sequence (DNA): TGCGCCAGCAGCGGAGAGGGACCGGCCTACACTGAAGCTTTCTTT. The encoded protein is CASSGEGPAYTEAFF.

This clonotype has just a few counts. The chain combines TRBV25-1 with TRBJ1-3; no clear D gene. With 7 bases removed from V and 2 bases from J, the gap between germline ends came to 6 bases. This CDR3 comprises 12 residues. Per the germline V gene, CDR1 is MGHDK and CDR2 is SYGVNS. The CDR3 spells CASTGTGNTIYF. The CDR3 DNA follows: TGTGCCAGCACGGGGACTGGAAACACCATATATTTT.

The CDR3 is CASSPDRVGNQPQHF. In DNA, the CDR3 is TGTGCCAGCTCACCCGACAGGGTGGGCAATCAGCCCCAGCATTTT. The chain couples TRBV18 to TRBJ1-5, with 7 bases identical to TRBD1. The germline V gene has CDR1 KGHSH and CDR2 LQKENI. Unmatched junction bases numbered 4, after V lost 3 bases and J lost 2 bases. This CDR3 comprises 15 residues.